The sequence of this TCR beta chain was determined in a study of T cells in Graves' hyperthyroidism and ophthalmopathy. The investigators amplified TCR beta CDR3 regions from RNA transcripts. The TCR CDR3 first-round RT-PCR relied on the HTBI primer set. TCRdb ran MiXCR on the multiplex PCR reads and lists one entry per CDR3 protein. The profile shows approximately 400,000 distinct CDR3 sequences, 14% to 15% of them singletons. Source material for PBMCs was around 10 ml fresh peripheral blood. Many counts were recorded for this clonotype. Material: blood. The clonotype comes from a woman in her 30s with Graves' hyperthyroidism.

In nucleotides, the CDR3 is TGTGCCAGCTCGGAGAGCGGACGTCAAGAGACCCAGTACTTC. Translation: CASSESGRQETQYF. This chain uses TRBV18 with TRBJ2-5; TRBD2 might be the D (5 bases). V dropped 6 bases and J dropped 2 bases, with 13 bases sitting between them. The CDR3 sequence is 14 residues long. From germline, CDR1 is KGHSH and CDR2 LQKENI.